This note documents a single T cell receptor (beta chain) sequence. Its antigen remains undetermined. No base quality information exists; no much larger clone differs at one position. The time point label corresponds to: baseline before first vaccination. Samples from vaccinated people were obtained from the UK trials COV001 and COV002, which included a single-blind randomized controlled phase 2/3 trial of AZD1222 (ChAdOx1 nCoV-19) in healthy adults. For TCRbeta chain sequencing, PBMC samples were collected from trial participants at day 0 and at day 28 after the second dose. The CDR3 spans 15 residues, from the cysteine through the phenylalanine. Of the read, only the CDR3 DNA is kept; its 45 bases are in frame from base 1. The V and J ends are trimmed by 5 bases and 6 bases, leaving 18 bases between them. CDR1 and CDR2, looked up from the germline V gene (reference sequence), are LGHDT and YNNKEL.

The source of the sample is a study of T cell responses to AZD1222 COVID-19 vaccine (dated by TCRdb to the early 2020s). Concerning the study at large: AZD1222 recipients with second doses at about 4 weeks or about 12 weeks were pooled, because spike-specific TCR depth and breadth did not differ between schedules. TCR sequencing covered some 240 trial participants: some 210 given two doses of AZD1222 and around 26 given two doses of MenACWY control vaccine. Trial participants were enrolled by age into 18-55, 56-69 and 70-plus year subgroups, with roughly 150, 30 and 60 TCR-sequenced participants respectively. The paper as a whole reports these results and caveats: Because no day 14 peak-response samples were available, repertoires were characterized only after the peak T cell response. The vaccine-associated CD4 TCRs covered the entire spike protein, and the dominant responses fell in regions 160-218 and 743-854. After two AZD1222 doses, both the breadth and the depth of spike-specific TCRs were significantly higher than at day 0 and than in MenACWY recipients. Nearly half of unique spike-specific TCRs reportedly recognized epitopes outside regions mutated in the B.1.351 and B.1.1.7 variants. Participants were mostly white British, with more females than males. The authors suggested clonal diversity may have been underestimated. In the small 56-69-year group, the increase in depth fell short of significance, most likely because of low power. Conclusions about previously exposed vaccinees are limited because only 6 or 7 AZD1222 recipients were SARS-CoV-2 seropositive at baseline.

The CDR3 regions of human TCRbeta chains were analyzed by immunosequencing. The authors' analysis ran thus. TCRs in the repertoires were matched against a reference library of SARS-CoV-2-specific TCRs that had been generated with the MIRA antigen-specificity platform. Breadth was defined as the fraction of unique TCRs that were SARS-CoV-2-associated. Depth was defined as the fraction of total T cells that were SARS-CoV-2-associated. Using the MIRA data, each spike-specific TCR was mapped to the spike region that the TCR reacts to and placed in a CD4 or CD8 class. Log10-transformed breadth and depth values were compared by one-way ANOVA with Sidak's multiple comparisons tests. What TCRdb holds here is the immuneACCESS table cut down to in-frame rearrangements. Part of the clones is not present; checked against another copy, under half of the missing clones reflect an unresolved V gene, and the others are unexplained. That table supplies the V and J calls and clone size; D and trimming were determined from the DNA. The sample table holds about 120,000 clones, of which 80% to 95% were seen once. The leading ten clones occupy over 3.5% of the sample.

The chain is assembled from TRBV3-1 (or the pseudogene TRBV3-2) and TRBJ2-3; the D region possibly corresponds to TRBD1 (5 bases align). The TCR sequence derives from an adult in good health. Here the sequenced sample was peripheral blood, taken on day 0 of AZD1222 vaccination. Here is the DNA: TGTGCCAGCAGCTCACCCAGGGCCCTCCGGGATACGCAGTATTTT. Its amino acids are CASSSPRALRDTQYF.